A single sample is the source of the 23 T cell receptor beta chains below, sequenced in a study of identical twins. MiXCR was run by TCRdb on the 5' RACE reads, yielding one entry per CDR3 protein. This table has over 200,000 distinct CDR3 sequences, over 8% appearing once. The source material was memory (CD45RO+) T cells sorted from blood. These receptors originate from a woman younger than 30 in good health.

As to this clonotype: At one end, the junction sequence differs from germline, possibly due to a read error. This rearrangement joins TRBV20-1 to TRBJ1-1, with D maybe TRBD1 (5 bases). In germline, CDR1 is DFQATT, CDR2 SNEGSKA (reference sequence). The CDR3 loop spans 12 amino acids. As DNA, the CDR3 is TGCAGTGCTAGAGCCCAGGGTTCTGAAGTTTTCTTT. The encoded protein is CSARAQGSEVFF.

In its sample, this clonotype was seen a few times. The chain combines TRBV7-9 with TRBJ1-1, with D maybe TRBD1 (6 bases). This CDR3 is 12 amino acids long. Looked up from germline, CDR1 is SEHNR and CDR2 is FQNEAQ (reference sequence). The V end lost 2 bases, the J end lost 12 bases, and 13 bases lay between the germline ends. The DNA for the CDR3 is TGTGCCAGCAGCTTAAGGGACATCGTGACTTTCTTT. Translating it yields CASSLRDIVTFF.

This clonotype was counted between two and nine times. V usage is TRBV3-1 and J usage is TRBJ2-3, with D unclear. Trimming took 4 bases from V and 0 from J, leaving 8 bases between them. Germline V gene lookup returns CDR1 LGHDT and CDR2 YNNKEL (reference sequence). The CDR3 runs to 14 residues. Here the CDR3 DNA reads TGTGCCAGCAGCCGACTCACTAGCACAGATACGCAGTATTTT. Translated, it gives CASSRLTSTDTQYF.

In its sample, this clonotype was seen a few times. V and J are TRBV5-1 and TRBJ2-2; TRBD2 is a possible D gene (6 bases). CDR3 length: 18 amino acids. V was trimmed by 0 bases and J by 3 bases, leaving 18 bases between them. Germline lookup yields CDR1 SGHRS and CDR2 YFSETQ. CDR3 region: CASSLAKEGYSYTGELFF. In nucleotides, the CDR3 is TGCGCCAGCAGCTTGGCCAAGGAGGGCTATAGTTACACCGGGGAGCTGTTTTTT.

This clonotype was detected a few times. As DNA, the CDR3 is TGTGCCAGCAGCTCCCACCATTCTAGCGGAGGATCCTACAATGAGCAGTTCTTC. This sequence encodes CASSSHHSSGGSYNEQFF. The V call is TRBV11-2, the J call TRBJ2-1, with 7 bases matching TRBD2. Germline trimming cut 4 bases from V and 1 base from J; bases unmatched to any gene: 13. The CDR3 runs 18 residues. Germline CDR1 SGHAT, CDR2 FQNNGV.

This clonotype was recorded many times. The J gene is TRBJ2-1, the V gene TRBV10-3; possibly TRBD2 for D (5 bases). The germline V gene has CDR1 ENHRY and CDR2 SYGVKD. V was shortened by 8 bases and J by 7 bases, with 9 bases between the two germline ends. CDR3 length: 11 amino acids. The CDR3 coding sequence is TGTGCCATCGGACTTGGGAATGAGCAGTTCTTC. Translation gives CAIGLGNEQFF.

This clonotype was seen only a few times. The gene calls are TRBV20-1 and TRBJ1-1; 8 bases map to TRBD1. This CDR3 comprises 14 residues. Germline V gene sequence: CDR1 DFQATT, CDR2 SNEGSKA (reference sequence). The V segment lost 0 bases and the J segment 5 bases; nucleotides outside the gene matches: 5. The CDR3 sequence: CSAREGTGGTEAFF. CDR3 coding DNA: TGCAGTGCTAGAGAAGGAACAGGGGGTACTGAAGCTTTCTTT.

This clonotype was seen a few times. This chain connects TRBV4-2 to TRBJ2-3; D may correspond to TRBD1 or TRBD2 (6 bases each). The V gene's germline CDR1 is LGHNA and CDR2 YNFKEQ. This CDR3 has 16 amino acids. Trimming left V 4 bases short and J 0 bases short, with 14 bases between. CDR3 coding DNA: TGTGCCAGCAGCCCGTTTCTAGGGGGGAGCACAGATACGCAGTATTTT. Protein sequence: CASSPFLGGSTDTQYF.

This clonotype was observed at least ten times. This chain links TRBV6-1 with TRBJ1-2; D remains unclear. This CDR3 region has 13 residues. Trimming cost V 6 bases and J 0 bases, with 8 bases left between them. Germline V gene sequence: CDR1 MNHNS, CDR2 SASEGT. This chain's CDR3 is CASRRDANYGYTF. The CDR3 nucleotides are TGTGCCAGCAGGCGAGATGCTAACTATGGCTACACCTTC.

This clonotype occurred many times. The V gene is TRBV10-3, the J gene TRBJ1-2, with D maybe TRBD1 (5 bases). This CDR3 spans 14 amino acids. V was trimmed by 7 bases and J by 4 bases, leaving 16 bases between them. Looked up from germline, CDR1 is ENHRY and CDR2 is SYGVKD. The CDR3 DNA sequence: TGTGCCATCACCCCGGGACCGAAGGCCTATGGCTACACCTTC. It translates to CAITPGPKAYGYTF.

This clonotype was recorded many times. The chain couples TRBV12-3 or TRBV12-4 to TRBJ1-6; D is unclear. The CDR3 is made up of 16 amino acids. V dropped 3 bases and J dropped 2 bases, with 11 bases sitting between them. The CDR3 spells CASSFREGPYNSPLHF. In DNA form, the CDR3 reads TGTGCCAGCAGTTTTCGGGAGGGCCCCTATAATTCACCCCTCCACTTT.

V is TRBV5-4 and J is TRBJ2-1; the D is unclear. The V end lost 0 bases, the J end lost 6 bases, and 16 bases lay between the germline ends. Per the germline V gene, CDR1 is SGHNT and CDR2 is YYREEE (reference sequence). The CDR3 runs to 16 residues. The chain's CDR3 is CASSLASRRTLNEQFF. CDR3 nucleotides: TGTGCCAGCAGCTTGGCCTCTCGCCGAACCCTCAATGAGCAGTTCTTC.

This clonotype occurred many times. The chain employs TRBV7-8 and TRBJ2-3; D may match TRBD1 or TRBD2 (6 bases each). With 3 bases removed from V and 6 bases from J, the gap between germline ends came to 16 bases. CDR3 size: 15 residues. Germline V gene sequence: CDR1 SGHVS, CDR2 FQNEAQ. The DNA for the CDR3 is TGTGCCAGCAGCTTCATTGGGGGGCGAAGGGATACGCAGTATTTT. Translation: CASSFIGGRRDTQYF.

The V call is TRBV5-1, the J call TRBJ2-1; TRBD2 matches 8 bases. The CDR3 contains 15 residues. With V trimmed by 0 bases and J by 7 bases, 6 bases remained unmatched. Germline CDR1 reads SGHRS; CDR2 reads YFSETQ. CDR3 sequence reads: CASSLGGRIRNEQFF. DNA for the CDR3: TGCGCCAGCAGCTTGGGCGGGAGGATCAGGAATGAGCAGTTCTTC.

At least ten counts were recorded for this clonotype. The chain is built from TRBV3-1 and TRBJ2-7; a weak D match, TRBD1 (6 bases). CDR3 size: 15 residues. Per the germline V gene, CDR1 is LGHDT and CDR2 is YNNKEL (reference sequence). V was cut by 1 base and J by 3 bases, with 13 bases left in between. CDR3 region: CASSQGFQGSYEQYF. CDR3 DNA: TGTGCCAGCAGCCAAGGTTTCCAGGGGAGCTACGAGCAGTACTTC.

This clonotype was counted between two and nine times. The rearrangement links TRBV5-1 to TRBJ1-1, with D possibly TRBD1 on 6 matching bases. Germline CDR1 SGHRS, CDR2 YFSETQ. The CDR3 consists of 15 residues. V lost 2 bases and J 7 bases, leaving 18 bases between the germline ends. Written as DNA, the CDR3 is TGCGCCAGCAGCTTACAGGGACCGAACGTATATGAAGCTTTCTTT. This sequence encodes CASSLQGPNVYEAFF.

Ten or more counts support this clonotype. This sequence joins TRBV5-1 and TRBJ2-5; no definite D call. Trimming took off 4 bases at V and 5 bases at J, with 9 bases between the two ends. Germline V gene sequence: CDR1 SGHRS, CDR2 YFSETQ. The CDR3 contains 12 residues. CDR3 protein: CASSEDQETQYF. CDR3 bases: TGCGCCAGCAGCGAAGATCAGGAGACCCAGTACTTC.

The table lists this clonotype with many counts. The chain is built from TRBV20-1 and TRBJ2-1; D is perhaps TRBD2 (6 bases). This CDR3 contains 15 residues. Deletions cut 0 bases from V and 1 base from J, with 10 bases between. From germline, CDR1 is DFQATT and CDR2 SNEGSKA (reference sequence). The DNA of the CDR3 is TGCAGTGCTAGAGATAGGAGGGAGTCCTACAATGAGCAGTTCTTC. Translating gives CSARDRRESYNEQFF.

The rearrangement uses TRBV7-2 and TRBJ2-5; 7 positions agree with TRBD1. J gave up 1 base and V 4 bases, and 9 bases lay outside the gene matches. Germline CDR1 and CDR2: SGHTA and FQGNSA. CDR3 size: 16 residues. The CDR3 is CASSSSAGTAQETQYF. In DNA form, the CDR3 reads TGTGCCAGCAGCTCGAGCGCCGGGACAGCCCAAGAGACCCAGTACTTC.

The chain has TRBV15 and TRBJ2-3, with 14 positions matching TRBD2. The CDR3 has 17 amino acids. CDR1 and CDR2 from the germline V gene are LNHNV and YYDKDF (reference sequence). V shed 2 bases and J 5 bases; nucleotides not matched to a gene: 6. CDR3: CATSRLSGTSGRDTQYF. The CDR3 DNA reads TGTGCCACCAGCAGACTCTCCGGGACTAGCGGGAGAGATACGCAGTATTTT.

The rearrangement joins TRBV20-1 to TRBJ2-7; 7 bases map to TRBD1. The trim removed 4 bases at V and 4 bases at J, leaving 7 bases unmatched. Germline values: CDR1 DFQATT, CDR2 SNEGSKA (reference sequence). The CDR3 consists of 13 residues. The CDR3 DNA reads TGCAGTGCTATCCGGGACAGCACTTACGAGCAGTACTTC. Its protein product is CSAIRDSTYEQYF.

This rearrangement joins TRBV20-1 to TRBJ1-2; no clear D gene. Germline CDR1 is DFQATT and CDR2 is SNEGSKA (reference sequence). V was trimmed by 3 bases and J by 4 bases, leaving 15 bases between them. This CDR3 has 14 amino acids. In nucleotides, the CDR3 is TGCAGTGCTAGGAATATACAGAATCTCTATGGCTACACCTTC. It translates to CSARNIQNLYGYTF.

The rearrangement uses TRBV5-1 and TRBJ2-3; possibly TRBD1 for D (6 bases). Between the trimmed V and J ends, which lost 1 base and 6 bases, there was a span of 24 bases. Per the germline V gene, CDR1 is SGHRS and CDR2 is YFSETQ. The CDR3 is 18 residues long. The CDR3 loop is CASSLLQGRTPSADTQYF. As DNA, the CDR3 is TGCGCCAGCAGCTTGCTACAGGGCAGAACACCTTCGGCGGATACGCAGTATTTT.